Reported below is one TCR beta chain. Its antigen is not yet known. One base away there is no much larger clone; base qualities are not given. The sample belongs to a study of neurological immune-mediated disorders (dated by TCRdb to 2018 to 2020). Turning to the overall study: Using UMI-based sequencing, the study compared peripheral blood TCR-beta repertoires from patients with HTLV-I-associated myelopathy (HAM/TSP), patients with multiple sclerosis, and healthy controls. Alongside PBMC samples, the set of more than 80 TCR-beta libraries contained longitudinal samples, technical triplicates, and paired CD4+ and CD8+ T-cell subsets that had been sorted. The cohort was made up of 68 subjects, consisting of around 14 HAM/TSP patients, 34 multiple sclerosis patients and about 20 healthy controls. Broader findings and caveats from the paper: TCR clonal expansion was highest in HAM/TSP patients and lowest in MS patients, with MS patients falling below even healthy controls. Across subjects, expanded clones never shared an identical CDR3 amino acid sequence, which suggests that the TCR-beta repertoires in every group were private.

For unsorted PBMC libraries, 2 million PBMCs were used after storage in RNAlater at -80 degrees C until RNA extraction. Peripheral blood was subjected to Ficoll-Hypaque density gradient centrifugation to isolate PBMCs, which were then cryopreserved in liquid nitrogen. cDNA synthesis used template-switch 5'RACE with a primer carrying a 10-nucleotide random unique molecular identifier tagging each TCR transcript. Every sequencing run yielded over 170 million TCR-beta sequences covering 15-18 subjects. The RNeasy kit was used for extraction of total RNA. The KAPA Real-time Library Amplification kit was used to amplify TCR-beta VDJ regions with primers targeting the TCR constant region and the 5'RACE anchor. A first PCR added sample indexes and Illumina adaptors, after which a second PCR increased the library yield. After Ampure bead purification, the roughly 650 bp TCR product was size-selected on a 2% E-gel SizeSelection system. Library quality was checked on a Bioanalyzer, concentration was measured with Qubit, and libraries were quantified with the Kapa Library Quantification kit before pooling. An Illumina HiSeq 2500 sequenced the libraries paired-end 2 x 150 bp. To increase sequence diversity, about 25-31% phiX was spiked into each library pool. Processing in the source paper ran as follows. The UMI-based MiGEC pipeline processed quality-filtered reads and removed over 80% of raw TCR sequences during error correction. IMGT germline references were used for aligning VDJ genes, and each clonotype was defined as a unique CDR3 amino acid sequence together with its V-J genes. Clonal expansion, Shannon diversity, and CDR3 relatedness (CalcPairwiseDistances, ClusterSamples) were evaluated with VDJtools, and phylogenetic trees were built with CLCbio workbench. Clones with at least 8 unique UMIs were defined as expanded, with this threshold being based on coefficient-of-variation modelling across technical triplicates. TCRdb reran the public reads through fastp at Q25 and MiXCR, keeping productive beta chains. Rows with one shared CDR3 protein collapse into an entry with the most common genes and DNA. TCRdb assigned the V and J calls; the authors' analysis was not used. In all, the sample holds around 16,000 distinct CDR3 sequences, and under 15% of those were seen once. The ten largest clones represent around 15% of the sample.

The receptor was derived from a man in his sixties with HTLV-1-associated myelopathy (HAM/TSP). The sequenced sample consisted of PBMCs.

The CDR3 corresponds to CASWDSGVQETQYF. The nucleotide sequence is given as TGTGCCAGCTGGGACAGCGGAGTTCAAGAGACCCAGTACTTC. This receptor chain uses TRBV28 and TRBJ2-5; 7 bases in between match TRBD1. Its CDR3 holds 14 amino acids, cysteine through phenylalanine. Of all the DNA, just the CDR3 is kept, 42 bases in frame from base 1. Via the germline V gene, CDR1 is MDHEN and CDR2 SYDVKM. V lost 8 bases and J lost 2 bases, and the count of bases not matched to a germline gene is 8.